This TCR beta chain was observed in a study of cytomegalovirus exposure and HLA in healthy donors. V was clipped by 6 bases and J by 5 bases; unmatched bases: 7. CDR1 and CDR2 (germline): MNHEY, SMNVEV (reference sequence). The CDR3 consists of 14 residues. The PCR had 60 Vbeta and 13 Jbeta primers. The repertoire was sequenced with immunoSEQ multiplex PCR; TCRdb's copy has only in-frame clones and lacks some. The record lists over 100,000 clones, of which the ten most abundant hold around 1.6%. The chain joins TRBV27 to TRBJ2-7, with 10 bases aligning to TRBD1. The origin of this receptor is a man younger than 30 in good health and CMV-seronegative. Sequencing used PBMCs. CDR3 nucleotide sequence: TGTGCCAGCAGCTCCGGGACAGGGGTCAACGAGCAGTACTTC. Encoded protein: CASSSGTGVNEQYF.